The 8 T cell receptor beta chains given below trace back to one sample, sequenced in a study of patients and donors after allogeneic stem cell transplantation. TCRdb analysed the RT-PCR reads with MiXCR anew, one entry per CDR3 protein. This sample carries hundreds of thousands of distinct CDR3 sequences, 13% to 15% of them seen once, and the ten largest clones take more than 9%. The sequenced sample was blood, either unsorted or a sorted T cell fraction (not recorded which). Receptors originate from a human donor who was either an allogeneic HSCT recipient or a stem cell or donor lymphocyte infusion donor (not recorded which). It is not recorded whose cells these are; they may come from a transplant donor.

This clonotype was detected many times. The rearrangement joins TRBV6-5 to TRBJ2-1; D perhaps matches TRBD2 (7 bases). The CDR3 loop spans 12 amino acids. V was cut by 1 base and J by 13 bases, with 11 bases left in between. Germline V CDR1 and CDR2: MNHEY, SVGAGI. The CDR3 sequence is CASSYLAGAQFF. In nucleotides, the CDR3 is TGTGCCAGCAGTTACTTGGCGGGGGCCCAGTTCTTC.

The chain recombines TRBV10-3 with TRBJ2-3; tentative D call: TRBD2 (5 bases). This CDR3 is 13 amino acids long. V was trimmed by 8 bases and J by 4 bases, leaving 13 bases between them. CDR1 ENHRY and CDR2 SYGVKD come from the germline V gene. CDR3 region: CAIGPAGSDTQYF. The DNA of the CDR3 is TGTGCCATCGGTCCGGCGGGCTCAGATACGCAGTATTTT.

This sequence joins TRBV6-5 and TRBJ1-1; perhaps TRBD1 as D (5 bases). Deletions cut 10 bases from V and 5 bases from J, with 11 bases between. CDR3 length: 11 residues. The germline V gene has CDR1 MNHEY and CDR2 SVGAGI. CDR3 in amino acids: CATLGGTEAFF. CDR3 coding DNA: TGTGCCACCTTGGGGGGGACTGAAGCTTTCTTT.

In its sample, this clonotype was seen a few times. The J gene is TRBJ2-1, the V gene TRBV5-1, with D hard to call. Trimming removed 1 base at V and 0 bases at J, with 5 bases between. CDR1 and CDR2 from the germline V gene are SGHRS and YFSETQ. The CDR3 is 14 amino acids. The CDR3 loop reads CASSLMSSYNEQFF. CDR3 bases: TGCGCCAGCAGCTTGATGAGCTCCTACAATGAGCAGTTCTTC.

Written as DNA, the CDR3 is TGTGCCAGCAGCCGGACAGGGGGGAATGGCTACACCTTC. Amino acids: CASSRTGGNGYTF. The rearrangement joins TRBV14 to TRBJ1-2; 10 positions match TRBD1. The germline gives CDR1 SGHDN, CDR2 FVKESK. The ends lost 4 bases at V and 6 bases at J; junction bases unmatched: 2. The CDR3 runs to 13 residues.

This clonotype turned up a few times. J is TRBJ2-3 and V is TRBV11-2, with a tentative D call TRBD1 (6 bases). The CDR3 is 13 amino acids. From germline, CDR1 is SGHAT and CDR2 FQNNGV. Trimming pared 6 bases from V and 1 base from J, leaving 8 bases between. The CDR3 protein is CASSKGGTDTQYF. The CDR3 region has the DNA TGTGCCAGCAGTAAGGGGGGCACAGATACGCAGTATTTT.

This clonotype has a handful of counts. The chain uses TRBV20-1 and TRBJ2-7, with 7 bases matching TRBD2. The CDR3 sequence is 17 residues long. Germline CDR1 DFQATT, CDR2 SNEGSKA (reference sequence). Trimming cost V 0 bases and J 4 bases; bases outside gene matches: 15. Here the CDR3 reads CSARDLGPLAPNYEQYF. CDR3 bases: TGCAGTGCTAGAGATCTGGGCCCACTAGCGCCTAATTACGAGCAGTACTTC.

The chain employs TRBV3-1 and TRBJ2-7; D unclear. V was shortened by 5 bases and J by 7 bases, with 9 bases between the two germline ends. In germline, CDR1 is LGHDT, CDR2 YNNKEL (reference sequence). The CDR3 consists of 11 residues. The CDR3 DNA follows: TGTGCCAGCAGCAGCCGTAGAGAGCAGTACTTC. It codes for CASSSRREQYF.